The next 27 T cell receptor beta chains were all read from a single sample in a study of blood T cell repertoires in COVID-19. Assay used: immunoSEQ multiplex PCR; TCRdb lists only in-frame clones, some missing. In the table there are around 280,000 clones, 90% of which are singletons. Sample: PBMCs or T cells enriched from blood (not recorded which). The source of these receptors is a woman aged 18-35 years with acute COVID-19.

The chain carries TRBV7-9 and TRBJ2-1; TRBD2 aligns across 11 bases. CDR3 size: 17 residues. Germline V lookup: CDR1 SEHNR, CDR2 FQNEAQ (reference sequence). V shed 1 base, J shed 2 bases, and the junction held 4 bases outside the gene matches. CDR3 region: CASSLDRLAGPYNEQFF. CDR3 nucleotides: TGTGCCAGCAGCTTAGACCGACTAGCGGGACCCTACAATGAGCAGTTCTTC.

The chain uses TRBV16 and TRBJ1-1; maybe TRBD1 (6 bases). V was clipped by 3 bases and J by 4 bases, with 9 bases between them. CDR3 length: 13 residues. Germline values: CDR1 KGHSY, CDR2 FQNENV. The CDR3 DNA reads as TGTGCCAGCAGCCAGGGGGCGACCACTGAAGCTTTCTTT. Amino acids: CASSQGATTEAFF.

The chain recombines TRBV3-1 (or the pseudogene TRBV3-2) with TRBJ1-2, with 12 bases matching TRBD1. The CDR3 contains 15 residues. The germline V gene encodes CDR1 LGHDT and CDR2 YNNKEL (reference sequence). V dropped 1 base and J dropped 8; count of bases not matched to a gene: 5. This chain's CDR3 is CASSQGDRGLRGYTF. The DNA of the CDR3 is TGTGCCAGCAGCCAAGGGGACAGGGGGCTTCGAGGCTACACCTTC.

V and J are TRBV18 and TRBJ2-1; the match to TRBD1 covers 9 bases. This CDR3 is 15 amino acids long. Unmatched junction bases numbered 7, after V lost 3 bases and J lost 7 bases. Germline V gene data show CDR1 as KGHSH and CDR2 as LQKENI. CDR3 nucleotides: TGTGCCAGCTCACCTACCGGGACAGGGCGAAATGAGCAGTTCTTC. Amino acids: CASSPTGTGRNEQFF.

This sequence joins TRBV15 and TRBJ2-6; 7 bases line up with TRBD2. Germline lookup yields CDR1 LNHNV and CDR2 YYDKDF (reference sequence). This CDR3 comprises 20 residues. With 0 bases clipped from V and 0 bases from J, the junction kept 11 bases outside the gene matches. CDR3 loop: CATSREWRGTYSSGANVLTF. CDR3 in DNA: TGTGCCACCAGCAGAGAGTGGCGGGGGACCTACAGCTCTGGGGCCAACGTCCTGACTTTC.

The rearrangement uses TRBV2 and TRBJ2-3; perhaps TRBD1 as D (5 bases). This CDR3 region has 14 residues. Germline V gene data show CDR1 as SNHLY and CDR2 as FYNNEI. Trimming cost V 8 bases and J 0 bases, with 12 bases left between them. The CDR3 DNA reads TGTGCCAGCGGGTGGGGCAGAAGCACAGATACGCAGTATTTT. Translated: CASGWGRSTDTQYF.

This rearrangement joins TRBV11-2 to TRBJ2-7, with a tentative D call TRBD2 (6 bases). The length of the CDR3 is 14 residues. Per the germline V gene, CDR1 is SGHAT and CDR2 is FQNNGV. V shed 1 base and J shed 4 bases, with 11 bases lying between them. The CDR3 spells CASSLGLGTYEQYF. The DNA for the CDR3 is TGTGCCAGCAGCTTAGGGCTTGGGACTTACGAGCAGTACTTC.

CDR3: CASSPIGTGFNEKLFF. The CDR3, as DNA: TGTGCCAGCTCACCAATCGGGACAGGGTTTAATGAAAAACTGTTTTTT. The rearrangement joins TRBV18 to TRBJ1-4; 9 nucleotides line up with TRBD1. V dropped 2 bases and J dropped 4; count of bases not matched to a gene: 5. Germline lookup yields CDR1 KGHSH and CDR2 LQKENI. This CDR3 is built from 16 residues. The whole variable domain, filled in from reference TRBV18 and TRBJ1-4, reads NAGVMQNPRHLVRRRGQEARLRCSPMKGHSHVYWYRQLPEEGLKFMVYLQKENIIDESGMPKERFSAEFPKEGPSILRIQQVVRGDSAAYFCASSPIGTGFNEKLFFGSGTQLSVL.

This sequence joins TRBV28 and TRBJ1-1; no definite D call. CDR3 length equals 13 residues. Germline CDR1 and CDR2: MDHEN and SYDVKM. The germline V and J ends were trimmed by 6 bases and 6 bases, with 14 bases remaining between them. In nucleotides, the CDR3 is TGTGCCAGCAGCCTCGTTCCGACACCTGAAGCTTTCTTT. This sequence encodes CASSLVPTPEAFF.

The CDR3 region is CASSRLADEQETQYF. The CDR3 coding sequence is TGTGCCAGCAGTCGGCTAGCGGACGAACAAGAGACCCAGTACTTC. This chain joins TRBV5-6 and TRBJ2-5; TRBD2 agrees at 7 bases. The germline gives CDR1 SGHDT, CDR2 YYEEEE. The CDR3 is 15 amino acids. J gave up 2 bases and V 5 bases, and 9 bases lay outside the gene matches.

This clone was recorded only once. CDR3: CASSQDREAETQYF. The CDR3 DNA sequence: TGTGCCAGCAGCCAAGATCGGGAGGCGGAGACCCAGTACTTC. This rearrangement joins TRBV14 to TRBJ2-5, with 7 bases that match TRBD2. The CDR3 runs 14 residues. V trimming: 0 bases; J trimming: 5 bases; junction bases outside the gene matches: 3. CDR1 is SGHDN and CDR2 is FVKESK in the germline V gene.

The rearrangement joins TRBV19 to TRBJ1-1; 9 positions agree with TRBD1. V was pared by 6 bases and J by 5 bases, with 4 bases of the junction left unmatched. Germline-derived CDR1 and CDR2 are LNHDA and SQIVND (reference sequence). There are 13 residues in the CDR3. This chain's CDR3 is CASRRQGVTEAFF. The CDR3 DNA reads TGTGCCAGTAGACGACAGGGGGTAACTGAAGCTTTCTTT.

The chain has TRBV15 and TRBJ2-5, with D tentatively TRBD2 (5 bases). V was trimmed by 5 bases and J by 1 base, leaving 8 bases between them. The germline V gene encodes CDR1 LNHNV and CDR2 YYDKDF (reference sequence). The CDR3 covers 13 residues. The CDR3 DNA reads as TGTGCCACCAGCCGGGGATTCCAAGAGACCCAGTACTTC. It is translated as CATSRGFQETQYF.

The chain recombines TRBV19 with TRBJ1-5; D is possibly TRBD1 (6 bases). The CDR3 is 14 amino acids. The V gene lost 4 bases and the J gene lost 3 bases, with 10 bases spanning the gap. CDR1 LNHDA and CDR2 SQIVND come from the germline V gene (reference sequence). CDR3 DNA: TGTGCCAGTAGTAACGGACAGAACAATCAGCCCCAGCATTTT. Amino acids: CASSNGQNNQPQHF.

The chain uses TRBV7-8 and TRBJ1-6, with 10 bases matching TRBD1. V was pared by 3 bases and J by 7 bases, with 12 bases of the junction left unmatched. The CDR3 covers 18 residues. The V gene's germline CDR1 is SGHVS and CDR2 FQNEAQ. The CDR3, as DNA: TGTGCCAGCAGCTTCTATCCAAAGGGACAGGGGAGGAATTCACCCCTCCACTTT. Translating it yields CASSFYPKGQGRNSPLHF.

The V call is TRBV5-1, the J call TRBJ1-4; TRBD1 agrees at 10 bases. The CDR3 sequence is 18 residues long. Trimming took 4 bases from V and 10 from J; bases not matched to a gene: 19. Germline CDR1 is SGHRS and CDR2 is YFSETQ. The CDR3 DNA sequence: TGCGCCAGCAGCCCGGCTCGTGGGACAGGGGATGGTGCGGGAAAACTGTTTTTT. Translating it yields CASSPARGTGDGAGKLFF.

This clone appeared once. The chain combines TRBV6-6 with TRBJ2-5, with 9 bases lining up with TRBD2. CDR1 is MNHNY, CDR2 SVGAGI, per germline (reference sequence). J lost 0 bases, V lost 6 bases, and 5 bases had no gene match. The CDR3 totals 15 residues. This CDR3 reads CASSPTSGNQETQYF. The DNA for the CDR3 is TGTGCCAGCAGCCCGACTAGCGGAAACCAAGAGACCCAGTACTTC.

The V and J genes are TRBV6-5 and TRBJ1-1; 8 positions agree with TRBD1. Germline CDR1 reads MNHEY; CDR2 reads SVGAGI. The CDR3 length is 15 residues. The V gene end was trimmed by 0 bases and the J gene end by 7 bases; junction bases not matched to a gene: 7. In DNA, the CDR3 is TGTGCCAGCAGTTACTCCACCGGACAGGGAGGTGAAGCTTTCTTT. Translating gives CASSYSTGQGGEAFF.

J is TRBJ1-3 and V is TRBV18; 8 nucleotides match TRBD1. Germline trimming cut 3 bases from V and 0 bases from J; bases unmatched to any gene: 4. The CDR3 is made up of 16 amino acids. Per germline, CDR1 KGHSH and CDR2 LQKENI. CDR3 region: CASSPETGASGNTIYF. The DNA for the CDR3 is TGTGCCAGCTCACCGGAGACAGGGGCCTCTGGAAACACCATATATTTT.

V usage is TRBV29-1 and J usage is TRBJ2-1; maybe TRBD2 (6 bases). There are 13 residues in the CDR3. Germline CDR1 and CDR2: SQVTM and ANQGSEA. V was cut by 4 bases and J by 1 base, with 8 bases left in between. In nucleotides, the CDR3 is TGCAGCGTTGGCGGGGATTCCTACAATGAGCAGTTCTTC. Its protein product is CSVGGDSYNEQFF.

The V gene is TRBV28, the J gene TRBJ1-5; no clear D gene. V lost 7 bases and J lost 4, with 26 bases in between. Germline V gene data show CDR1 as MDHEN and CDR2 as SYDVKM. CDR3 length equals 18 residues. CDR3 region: CASTLASGGIKDNQPQHF. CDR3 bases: TGTGCCAGCACCCTCGCTTCAGGAGGAATCAAGGATAATCAGCCCCAGCATTTT.

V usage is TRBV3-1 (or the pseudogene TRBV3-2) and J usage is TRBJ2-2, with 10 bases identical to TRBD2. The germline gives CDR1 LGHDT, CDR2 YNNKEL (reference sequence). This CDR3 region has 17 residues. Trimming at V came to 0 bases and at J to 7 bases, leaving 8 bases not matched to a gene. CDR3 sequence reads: CASSQDGSSGRSGELFF. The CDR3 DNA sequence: TGTGCCAGCAGCCAAGATGGATCTAGCGGGAGAAGCGGGGAGCTGTTTTTT.

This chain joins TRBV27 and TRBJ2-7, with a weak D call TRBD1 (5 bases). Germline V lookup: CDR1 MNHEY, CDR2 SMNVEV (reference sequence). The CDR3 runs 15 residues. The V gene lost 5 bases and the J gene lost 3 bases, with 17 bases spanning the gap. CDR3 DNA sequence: TGTGCCAGCAGTCCCCAAGGGGTAGCTGGCTACGAGCAGTACTTC. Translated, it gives CASSPQGVAGYEQYF.

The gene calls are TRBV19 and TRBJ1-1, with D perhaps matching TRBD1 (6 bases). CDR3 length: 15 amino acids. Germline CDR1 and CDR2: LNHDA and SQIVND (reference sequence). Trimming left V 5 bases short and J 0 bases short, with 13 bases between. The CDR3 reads CASSARDTVNTEAFF. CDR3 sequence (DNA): TGTGCCAGTAGTGCCCGGGACACGGTGAACACTGAAGCTTTCTTT.

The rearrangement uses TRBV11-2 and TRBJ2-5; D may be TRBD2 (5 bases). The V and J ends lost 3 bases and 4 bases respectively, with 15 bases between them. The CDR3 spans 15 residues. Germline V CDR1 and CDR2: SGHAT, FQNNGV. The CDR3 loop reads CASSFGRGRVETQYF. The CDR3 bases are TGTGCCAGCAGCTTTGGCCGGGGAAGGGTAGAGACCCAGTACTTC. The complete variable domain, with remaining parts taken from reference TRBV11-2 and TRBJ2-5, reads EAGVAQSPRYKIIEKRQSVAFWCNPISGHATLYWYQQILGQGPKLLIQFQNNGVVDDSQLPKDRFSAERLKGVDSTLKIQPAKLEDSAVYLCASSFGRGRVETQYFGPGTRLLVL.

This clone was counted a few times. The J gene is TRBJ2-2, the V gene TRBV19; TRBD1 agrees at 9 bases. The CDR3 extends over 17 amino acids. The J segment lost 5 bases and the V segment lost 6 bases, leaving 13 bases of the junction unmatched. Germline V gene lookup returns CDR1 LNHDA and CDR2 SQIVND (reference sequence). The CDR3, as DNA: TGTGCCAGTAGGCATCGCCCCACCGGGACAGGGACCGGGGAGCTGTTTTTT. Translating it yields CASRHRPTGTGTGELFF.

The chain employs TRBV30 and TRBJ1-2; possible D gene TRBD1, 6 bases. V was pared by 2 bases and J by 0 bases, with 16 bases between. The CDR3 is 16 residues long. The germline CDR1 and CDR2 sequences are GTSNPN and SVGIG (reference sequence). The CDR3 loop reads CAWSRQANDANYGYTF. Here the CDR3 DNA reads TGTGCCTGGAGTCGACAGGCCAACGACGCTAACTATGGCTACACCTTC.